The 24 T cell receptor beta chains below all came from one sample that was sequenced in a study of shared clonotypes between healthy human individuals (TCRdb year 2020). Library preparation was by the immunoSEQ multiplex PCR assay. Sourced from immuneACCESS, this table was stored by TCRdb with only in-frame sequences that have V and J called. A share of the clones is absent; for the studies checked, an unresolved V gene accounts for under half, and the remainder has no known explanation. For this sample there are roughly 1,500,000 clones; approximately 98% appear just once. Roughly 0.45% of the sample goes to the ten largest clones. Sequencing used naive CD4+ T cells sorted from blood. The sample's cell subset or site, from its label and the paper: CD45RA+ positively selected. These receptors were collected from a man aged 30-40 years in good health.

This clone occurred once. The CDR3 DNA follows: TGTGCCAGCAGACCAGGGGGTTCTAAGTACGAGCAGTACTTC. Protein product: CASRPGGSKYEQYF. This chain joins TRBV27 and TRBJ2-7; 7 positions match TRBD1. Trimming took 6 bases from V and 4 from J; bases not matched to a gene: 9. Germline V gene data show CDR1 as MNHEY and CDR2 as SMNVEV (reference sequence). This CDR3 is built from 14 residues.

The count of this clone is one. The chain has TRBV5-1 and TRBJ2-1; 9 bases fit TRBD1. The germline V gene encodes CDR1 SGHRS and CDR2 YFSETQ. V gave up 5 bases and J gave up 4 bases; unmatched junction bases: 10. The CDR3 spans 16 residues. CDR3 region: CASRWTGAEIYNEQFF. As DNA, the CDR3 is TGCGCCAGCAGGTGGACAGGGGCAGAGATATACAATGAGCAGTTCTTC.

V usage is TRBV30 and J usage is TRBJ1-3; D remains ambiguous. Trimming removed 6 bases at V and 0 bases at J, with 6 bases between. From germline, CDR1 is GTSNPN and CDR2 SVGIG (reference sequence). The CDR3 runs 12 residues. The CDR3 is CACGPSGNTIYF. The CDR3 DNA reads as TGTGCCTGTGGTCCCTCTGGAAACACCATATATTTT.

This clone was observed once. The CDR3 coding sequence is TGTGCCAGCAGTTTAATCGGCAATCAGCCCCAGCATTTT. This codes for CASSLIGNQPQHF. The rearrangement joins TRBV6-5 to TRBJ1-5; D remains ambiguous. The germline CDR1 and CDR2 sequences are MNHEY and SVGAGI. The CDR3 is 13 residues long. Deletions cut 4 bases from V and 2 bases from J, with 6 bases between.

This rearrangement joins TRBV4-3 to TRBJ2-1, with TRBD1 matching over 9 bases. Germline lookup yields CDR1 LGHNA and CDR2 YSLEER. J lost 7 bases, V lost 0 bases, and 7 bases had no gene match. The CDR3 consists of 16 residues. The CDR3: CASSQEWDRVVNEQFF. The DNA for the CDR3 is TGCGCCAGCAGCCAAGAGTGGGACAGGGTTGTAAATGAGCAGTTCTTC.

The chain is built from TRBV6-5 and TRBJ1-1; TRBD1 agrees at 7 bases. The germline V gene encodes CDR1 MNHEY and CDR2 SVGAGI. The CDR3 contains 13 residues. J lost 4 bases, V lost 6 bases, and 5 bases had no gene match. The CDR3 sequence: CASRMGQFTEAFF. CDR3 DNA sequence: TGTGCCAGCAGAATGGGACAGTTCACTGAAGCTTTCTTT.

The V gene is TRBV19, the J gene TRBJ2-3, with D tentatively TRBD1 or TRBD2 (5 bases each). The CDR3 contains 15 residues. CDR1 is LNHDA, CDR2 SQIVND, per germline (reference sequence). The CDR3 sequence is CASTDRDGITYTQYF. Here the CDR3 DNA reads TGTGCTTCGACGGACCGGGACGGGATCACTTATACGCAGTATTTT.

The chain joins TRBV19 to TRBJ2-1, with D perhaps given as TRBD1 or TRBD2 (5 bases each). Germline V lookup: CDR1 LNHDA, CDR2 SQIVND (reference sequence). The CDR3 contains 12 residues. The V end lost 7 bases, the J end lost 8 bases, and 12 bases lay between the germline ends. CDR3 loop: CASNGGVHEQFF. The DNA for the CDR3 is TGTGCCAGTAATGGGGGAGTCCATGAGCAGTTCTTC.

The rearrangement joins TRBV19 to TRBJ1-3; 10 positions match TRBD1. Germline lookup yields CDR1 LNHDA and CDR2 SQIVND (reference sequence). V was pared by 3 bases and J by 3 bases, with 2 bases of the junction left unmatched. The CDR3 contains 15 residues. This chain's CDR3 is CASSIDRGLGNTIYF. The CDR3 DNA follows: TGTGCCAGTAGTATCGACAGGGGGCTTGGAAACACCATATATTTT. Full variable domain (missing parts from reference TRBV19 and TRBJ1-3): DGGITQSPKYLFRKEGQNVTLSCEQNLNHDAMYWYRQDPGQGLRLIYYSQIVNDFQKGDIAEGYSVSREKKESFPLTVTSAQKNPTAFYLCASSIDRGLGNTIYFGEGSWLTVV.

V and J are TRBV7-2 and TRBJ2-2; 11 nucleotides agree with TRBD2. Germline CDR1 SGHTA, CDR2 FQGNSA. The CDR3 is 16 amino acids. Trimming at V came to 3 bases and at J to 5 bases, leaving 5 bases not matched to a gene. The CDR3, as DNA: TGTGCCAGCAGCTTGAGGACTAGCGGGCTTACCGGGGAGCTGTTTTTT. Residues: CASSLRTSGLTGELFF.

There are a few counts of this clone. The CDR3, as DNA: TGTGCCATCAGTGAGGGACGGAGAGGCGATCAGCCCCAGCATTTT. Translating gives CAISEGRRGDQPQHF. The rearrangement uses TRBV10-3 and TRBJ1-5, with unresolved D. The V end lost 2 bases, the J end lost 5 bases, and 13 bases lay between the germline ends. The CDR3 consists of 15 residues. Germline loops: CDR1 ENHRY, CDR2 SYGVKD.

Worth noting for this clone: This same CDR3 is encoded by further DNA sequences in the sample. The genes are TRBV5-1 and TRBJ2-7; 8 nucleotides match TRBD1. The trim removed 5 bases at V and 0 bases at J, leaving 4 bases unmatched. This CDR3 is built from 14 residues. Germline V lookup: CDR1 SGHRS, CDR2 YFSETQ. The CDR3 DNA follows: TGCGCCAGCAGTTCGGGACAGGTCTCCTACGAGCAGTACTTC. As protein: CASSSGQVSYEQYF.

The V and J genes are TRBV25-1 and TRBJ1-2; D is unresolved. V lost 5 bases to trimming and J lost 8 bases, with 12 bases between them. Per the germline V gene, CDR1 is MGHDK and CDR2 is SYGVNS. The CDR3 is 12 residues long. For the CDR3, the DNA is TGTGCCAGCAGTCCGAACGTGGGAGGCTACACCTTC. Translated: CASSPNVGGYTF.

Worth noting for this clone: Within the sample, other DNA sequences also encode this same CDR3. The chain links TRBV11-3 to TRBJ2-2; D unclear. This CDR3 contains 13 residues. The germline V gene has CDR1 SGHNT and CDR2 YENEEA. Trimming pared 1 base from V and 6 bases from J, leaving 6 bases between. This CDR3 reads CASSLGGAGELFF. The CDR3 DNA reads TGTGCCAGCAGCTTAGGGGGTGCCGGGGAGCTGTTTTTT.

This clone was observed once. The J gene is TRBJ2-7, the V gene TRBV25-1; 7 bases are a match to TRBD2. Losses at the gene ends were 8 bases for V and 3 bases for J; bases not matched to a gene: 1. This CDR3 comprises 11 residues. Germline assignment: CDR1 MGHDK and CDR2 SYGVNS. The DNA of the CDR3 is TGTGCCAGCGGGGGGGACTACGAGCAGTACTTC. Its protein is CASGGDYEQYF.

The rearrangement uses TRBV28 and TRBJ1-4; a weak D match, TRBD1 (5 bases). The CDR3 covers 15 residues. Germline V lookup: CDR1 MDHEN, CDR2 SYDVKM. Between the trimmed V and J ends, which lost 5 bases and 1 base, there was a span of 11 bases. Written as DNA, the CDR3 is TGTGCCAGCAGTAGGAGGGGAGGAACTAATGAAAAACTGTTTTTT. Protein product: CASSRRGGTNEKLFF.

In regard to this clone: The same CDR3 can be traced to other DNA sequences in this sample. This chain joins TRBV30 and TRBJ2-7; no clear D gene. Germline CDR1 reads GTSNPN; CDR2 reads SVGIG (reference sequence). Deletions cut 3 bases from V and 0 bases from J, with 3 bases between. This CDR3 contains 11 residues. CDR3 DNA sequence: TGTGCCTGGAGCCTCTCCTACGAGCAGTACTTC. It translates to CAWSLSYEQYF. Looking up the rest from reference TRBV30 and TRBJ2-7 gives the full variable domain: SQTIHQWPATLVQPVGSPLSLECTVEGTSNPNLYWYRQAAGRGLQLLFYSVGIGQISSEVPQNLSASRPQDRQFILSSKKLLLSDSGFYLCAWSLSYEQYFGPGTRLTVT.

The chain uses TRBV11-3 and TRBJ2-7; no clear D. The CDR3 is made up of 12 amino acids. Germline CDR1 reads SGHNT; CDR2 reads YENEEA. Between the trimmed V and J ends, which lost 5 bases and 5 bases, there was a span of 10 bases. The DNA of the CDR3 is TGTGCCAGCAGCCATAGGACCCACGAGCAGTACTTC. This translates into CASSHRTHEQYF.

This chain uses TRBV12-5 with TRBJ1-1; 11 bases fit TRBD1. Trimming took 6 bases from V and 0 from J; bases not matched to a gene: 9. CDR1 LGHNT and CDR2 FRNRAP come from the germline V gene. The CDR3 has 17 amino acids. The CDR3 region has the DNA TGTGCTAGTGGGACGGGGACAGGGGGAATTTTGAACACTGAAGCTTTCTTT. Translating it yields CASGTGTGGILNTEAFF.

The chain links TRBV6-5 to TRBJ1-3; D is possibly TRBD1 (5 bases). The CDR3 is made up of 14 amino acids. Germline-derived CDR1 and CDR2 are MNHEY and SVGAGI. Deletions cut 5 bases from V and 6 bases from J, with 14 bases between. CDR3 region: CASSRGETSNTIYF. CDR3 DNA sequence: TGTGCCAGCAGTAGGGGAGAAACCTCAAACACCATATATTTT.

The V call is TRBV11-2, the J call TRBJ2-1; D gene uncertain. This CDR3 has 15 amino acids. Germline V gives CDR1 SGHAT, CDR2 FQNNGV. With 2 bases removed from V and 6 bases from J, the gap between germline ends came to 14 bases. The CDR3 spells CASSLWISNGNEQFF. CDR3 nucleotide sequence: TGTGCCAGCAGCTTATGGATCAGCAACGGCAATGAGCAGTTCTTC.

The J gene is TRBJ2-7, the V gene TRBV6-6, with D unclear. Between the trimmed V and J ends, which lost 6 bases and 7 bases, there was a span of 22 bases. CDR1 is MNHNY and CDR2 is SVGAGI in the germline V gene (reference sequence). The CDR3 runs to 15 residues. In DNA form, the CDR3 reads TGTGCCAGCAGCCCCCTCCATCAGCCTCTGCGGGAGCAGTACTTC. Residues: CASSPLHQPLREQYF.

This clone was observed a single time. The CDR3 nucleotides read TGTGCCATCAGTGAACTAGTCCAAATTACAGATACGCAGTATTTT. Translating it yields CAISELVQITDTQYF. This chain joins TRBV10-3 and TRBJ2-3; D perhaps matches TRBD2 (5 bases). Germline V gene sequence: CDR1 ENHRY, CDR2 SYGVKD. The CDR3 is 15 amino acids. The V gene lost 3 bases and the J gene lost 3 bases, with 13 bases spanning the gap.

Comments on this clone: The junction shows a germline mismatch at one end, possibly a read error. The chain uses TRBV18 and TRBJ2-1; 16 bases match TRBD2. CDR3 size: 19 residues. Germline V gives CDR1 KGHSH, CDR2 LQKENI. The CDR3 bases are TGTGCCAGCTCGCCACTCCCGGGACTAGCGGGAGGGCCAATAAATGAGCAGTTCTTC. The encoded protein is CASSPLPGLAGGPINEQFF.